This T cell receptor (beta chain) stems from a study of metastatic and nonmetastatic thyroid tumors. Whole-study context: Thyroid patients, malignant and benign, had repertoires compared across blood and tumor or nodule tissue. General study points: Reported TCR beta diversity, measured in blood and tumor, was significantly higher for malignant thyroid tumors than for benign nodules.

CDR3 size: 16 residues. Germline CDR1 reads SGHNT; CDR2 reads YYREEE (reference sequence). No patient received treatment before thyroid surgery. Study processing details: CDR3 differences across clinicopathological groups were used to build a distant-metastasis classifier for papillary thyroid cancer. TCRdb called clones again from the PCR reads with MiXCR. The V and J calls here are based on TCRdb, not the publication. Counted here are around 26,000 clones, about 12% occurring once; the ten biggest clones make up about a sixth. Concerning this clone itself: Its cognate antigen is unknown. Possible read error: a much larger clone is one base away.

This sequence joins TRBV5-4 and TRBJ2-6; either TRBD1 or TRBD2 may fit D (5 bases each). The receptor was isolated from a female donor with papillary thyroid cancer or a benign thyroid nodule (not recorded which). Some clones in this sample may be carry-over from other donors' samples. Sequencing was carried out using blood. The CDR3 spells CASSVTKISGANALTF. The DNA of the CDR3 is TGTGCCAGCAGCGTGACTAAGATCTCTGGGGCCAACGCCCTGACTTTC. Supplemented by reference TRBV5-4 and TRBJ2-6, the full variable domain reads ETGVTQSPTHLIKTRGQQVTLRCSSQSGHNTVSWYQQALGQGPQFIFQYYREEENGRGNFPPRFSGLQFPNYSSELNVNALELDDSALYLCASSVTKISGANALTFGAGSRLTVL.